Below are 21 T cell receptor beta chains sequenced from a single sample in a study of CD8 T cells in ankylosing spondylitis. TCRdb re-derived calls from the 5' RACE reads in MiXCR, one entry per CDR3 protein. The sample lists tens of thousands of distinct CDR3 sequences; approximately 5% were seen once. Sequencing was done on a sample of blood, either unsorted or a sorted T cell fraction (not recorded which). The receptors derive from a male donor with ankylosing spondylitis or in good health (not recorded which).

There are many counts of this clonotype. One junction end disagrees with the germline gene, perhaps due to a read error. The J gene is TRBJ2-1, the V gene TRBV7-6, with no clear D. Germline V gene lookup returns CDR1 SGHVS and CDR2 FNYEAQ. This CDR3 is 13 amino acids long. CDR3 sequence: CASSPSEGNEQFF. CDR3 DNA sequence: TGTGCTAGCAGCCCCAGCGAAGGTAATGAGCAGTTCTTC. The whole variable domain, remainder taken from reference TRBV7-6 and TRBJ2-1, is GAGVSQSPRYKVTKRGQDVALRCDPISGHVSLYWYRQALGQGPEFLTYFNYEAQQDKSGLPNDRFSAERPEGSISTLTIQRTEQRDSAMYRCASSPSEGNEQFFGPGTRLTVL.

By sample fraction, this clonotype is medium-sized. J is TRBJ2-7 and V is TRBV20-1, with TRBD2 matching 13 bases. Germline CDR1 reads DFQATT; CDR2 reads SNEGSKA (reference sequence). The CDR3 runs to 14 residues. Germline trimming cut 5 bases from V and 7 bases from J; bases unmatched to any gene: 8. CDR3 in amino acids: CSAQGLAGTQEQYF. In DNA form, the CDR3 reads TGCAGTGCTCAGGGACTAGCGGGGACCCAAGAGCAGTACTTC.

The table lists this clonotype with many counts. The rearrangement links TRBV5-1 to TRBJ2-7; D is unclear. This CDR3 region has 14 residues. The V and J ends lost 0 bases and 7 bases respectively, with 14 bases between them. The V gene's germline CDR1 is SGHRS and CDR2 YFSETQ. The CDR3 protein is CASSLDSTLGEQYF. The DNA of the CDR3 is TGCGCCAGCAGCTTGGATTCCACCCTGGGGGAGCAGTACTTC.

This clonotype was detected many times. The CDR3 protein is CSAREETQYF. The CDR3 nucleotides read TGCAGTGCTAGGGAAGAGACCCAGTACTTC. The chain links TRBV20-1 to TRBJ2-5; D ambiguous. With 3 bases removed from V and 3 bases from J, the gap between germline ends came to 2 bases. The CDR3 is made up of 10 amino acids. The germline CDR1 and CDR2 sequences are DFQATT and SNEGSKA (reference sequence).

Points on this clonotype: Compared with germline, one end of the junction differs, possibly owing to a read error. The rearrangement uses TRBV15 and TRBJ2-2; TRBD1 might be the D (5 bases). Germline V gives CDR1 LNHNV, CDR2 YYDKDF (reference sequence). The CDR3 loop spans 16 amino acids. CDR3 coding DNA: TGTGCCACCGGCAGGGATGGGCAAGTGATGGGCGGGGAGCTGTTTTTT. Translation: CATGRDGQVMGGELFF.

This clonotype was detected many times. This chain joins TRBV19 and TRBJ1-6; no clear D. This CDR3 has 19 residues. The V end was cut by 3 bases, the J end by 0 bases, with 18 bases between. Germline CDR1 and CDR2: LNHDA and SQIVND (reference sequence). The CDR3: CASSIRPGAKSSYNSPLHF. The CDR3 coding sequence is TGTGCCAGTAGTATCCGCCCGGGCGCCAAGAGCTCCTATAATTCACCCCTCCACTTT.

This clonotype came up many times. J is TRBJ1-5 and V is TRBV4-3; D is undetermined. Trimming shortened V by 0 bases and J by 6 bases, and 6 bases separated the two germline ends. This CDR3 spans 13 amino acids. Germline V gene lookup returns CDR1 LGHNA and CDR2 YSLEER. This CDR3 reads CASSQDGVQPQHF. CDR3 bases: TGCGCCAGCAGCCAAGACGGGGTTCAGCCCCAGCATTTT.

Ten or more counts support this clonotype. The V and J genes are TRBV5-6 and TRBJ2-2; D gene ambiguous. The CDR3 length is 13 residues. Germline CDR1 reads SGHDT; CDR2 reads YYEEEE. The V gene lost 5 bases and the J gene lost 0 bases, with 5 bases spanning the gap. The CDR3 sequence is CASREANTGELFF. CDR3 in DNA: TGTGCCAGCAGGGAAGCGAACACCGGGGAGCTGTTTTTT.

This clonotype was detected ten times or more. The rearrangement joins TRBV29-1 to TRBJ2-5; D is ambiguous. The germline gives CDR1 SQVTM, CDR2 ANQGSEA. V dropped 3 bases and J dropped 5 bases, with 10 bases sitting between them. This CDR3 comprises 12 residues. CDR3 residues: CSVDEGTETQYF. CDR3 coding DNA: TGCAGCGTTGATGAAGGAACCGAGACCCAGTACTTC.

This clonotype was observed at least ten times. The rearrangement uses TRBV7-2 and TRBJ1-6; weak D call: TRBD1 (5 bases). The germline V gene has CDR1 SGHTA and CDR2 FQGNSA. The CDR3 consists of 15 residues. V was cut by 1 base and J by 10 bases, with 14 bases left in between. The CDR3 reads CASSLGGGAGSPLHF. The CDR3 nucleotides are TGTGCCAGCAGCTTAGGCGGAGGGGCTGGATCACCCCTCCACTTT. The full variable domain, in which reference TRBV7-2 and TRBJ1-6 provide the parts outside the CDR3, is GAGVSQSPSNKVTEKGKDVELRCDPISGHTALYWYRQSLGQGLEFLIYFQGNSAPDKSGLPSDRFSAERTGGSVSTLTIQRTQQEDSAVYLCASSLGGGAGSPLHFGNGTRLTVT.

This rearrangement joins TRBV11-1 to TRBJ1-2, with D perhaps TRBD1 (6 bases). Trimming stripped 11 bases from V and 7 bases from J, with 35 bases between. CDR1 is SGHAT, CDR2 FQDESV, per germline (reference sequence). The CDR3 totals 18 residues. CDR3 DNA sequence: TGTGCCGTTGAGGGGGGACGGGACCCGGCGGTGGATTTGGGTGGCTACACCTTC. Amino acid sequence: CAVEGGRDPAVDLGGYTF.

At least ten counts were recorded for this clonotype. The J gene is TRBJ1-1, the V gene TRBV6-4, with D maybe TRBD1 (6 bases). The V gene lost 6 bases and the J gene lost 8 bases, with 16 bases spanning the gap. Germline V gene sequence: CDR1 MRHNA, CDR2 SNTAGT. This CDR3 is built from 13 residues. The CDR3 is CASSRGPREEAFF. CDR3 in DNA: TGTGCCAGCAGCAGGGGCCCCCGGGAGGAAGCTTTCTTT.

This clonotype was observed many times. The chain couples TRBV20-1 to TRBJ2-3; possibly TRBD1 or TRBD2 for D (5 bases each). V lost 5 bases to trimming and J lost 2 bases, with 17 bases between them. The V gene's germline CDR1 is DFQATT and CDR2 SNEGSKA (reference sequence). The CDR3 is 15 residues long. The CDR3 sequence: CSARDPIITTDTQYF. The CDR3 nucleotides are TGCAGTGCTCGGGACCCGATAATAACCACAGATACGCAGTATTTT.

This clonotype was picked up many times. The gene calls are TRBV29-1 and TRBJ1-2, with D possibly being TRBD1 (6 bases). V shed 0 bases and J shed 2 bases, with 10 bases lying between them. This CDR3 has 14 amino acids. The germline V gene encodes CDR1 SQVTM and CDR2 ANQGSEA. DNA for the CDR3: TGCAGCGTTGAAGATCACAGGGAAAACTATGGCTACACCTTC. Translation: CSVEDHRENYGYTF.

This chain uses TRBV19 with TRBJ2-1; weak D call: TRBD1 (5 bases). The V gene lost 3 bases and the J gene lost 6 bases, with 15 bases spanning the gap. Germline V gene data show CDR1 as LNHDA and CDR2 as SQIVND (reference sequence). This CDR3 region has 15 residues. CDR3 coding DNA: TGTGCCAGTAGTATTCTGCCAGGGTCAGTCAATGAGCAGTTCTTC. It specifies CASSILPGSVNEQFF.

This clonotype was found many times. The genes are TRBV7-8 and TRBJ2-1, with unresolved D. This CDR3 is 16 amino acids long. Germline V gives CDR1 SGHVS, CDR2 FQNEAQ. The germline V and J ends were trimmed by 1 base and 3 bases, with 13 bases remaining between them. The CDR3 is CASSLVGYGSYNEQFF. As DNA, the CDR3 is TGTGCCAGCAGCTTAGTGGGCTACGGCAGCTACAATGAGCAGTTCTTC. The full variable domain, in which reference TRBV7-8 and TRBJ2-1 provide the parts outside the CDR3, is GAGVSQSPRYKVAKRGQDVALRCDPISGHVSLFWYQQALGQGPEFLTYFQNEAQLDKSGLPSDRFFAERPEGSVSTLKIQRTQQEDSAVYLCASSLVGYGSYNEQFFGPGTRLTVL.

This clonotype was detected many times. The gene calls are TRBV19 and TRBJ2-5, with D perhaps TRBD1 or TRBD2 (5 bases each). The ends were cut back, 8 bases at V and 1 base at J, with 11 bases in the middle. CDR1 is LNHDA, CDR2 SQIVND, per germline (reference sequence). The CDR3 consists of 13 residues. CDR3 coding DNA: TGTGCCAGTCGGACGAGGGGCCAAGAGACCCAGTACTTC. It yields the protein CASRTRGQETQYF.

This clonotype was seen ten or more times. The rearrangement uses TRBV9 and TRBJ2-1; D possibly corresponds to TRBD1 (6 bases). CDR3 length: 15 residues. The germline V gene encodes CDR1 SGDLS and CDR2 YYNGEE. The V end lost 4 bases, the J end lost 3 bases, and 14 bases lay between the germline ends. The CDR3 reads CASSPGQNYYNEQFF. The CDR3 DNA reads as TGTGCCAGCAGCCCAGGACAGAACTACTACAATGAGCAGTTCTTC.

In this sample, this clonotype turned up a few times. The V gene is TRBV10-3, the J gene TRBJ1-1, with 7 bases lining up with TRBD1. The CDR3 consists of 16 residues. Trimming cost V 8 bases and J 1 base; bases outside gene matches: 13. Germline assignment: CDR1 ENHRY and CDR2 SYGVKD. CDR3 sequence reads: CAIGAPGQDGNTEAFF. CDR3 DNA: TGTGCCATCGGGGCCCCCGGACAGGATGGGAACACTGAAGCTTTCTTT.

The genes are TRBV12-3 or TRBV12-4 and TRBJ2-2, with no clear D. V lost 3 bases and J lost 0, with 8 bases in between. This CDR3 comprises 15 residues. The CDR3 nucleotides read TGTGCCAGCAGTTTGTTTGTATCGAACACCGGGGAGCTGTTTTTT. As protein: CASSLFVSNTGELFF.

Ten or more counts support this clonotype. This chain links TRBV28 with TRBJ1-4, with D possibly being TRBD1 (6 bases). The germline CDR1 and CDR2 sequences are MDHEN and SYDVKM. Trimming shortened V by 7 bases and J by 5 bases, and 14 bases separated the two germline ends. The CDR3 sequence is 14 residues long. CDR3: CASTKTGRNEKLFF. The CDR3 DNA follows: TGTGCCAGCACCAAGACAGGCCGGAATGAAAAACTGTTTTTT.